The clone carrying this T cell receptor beta chain was counted at least ten times. Its antigen is not identified. The sample belongs to a study of glioma-infiltrating T cells. The study's findings and limits: Gliomas, especially low-grade, showed above-expected tissue-blood divergence; non-neoplastic patients showed below.

Using RNA template, CDR3s of TCR alpha and beta were amplified with iRepertoire arm-PCR. Using its own MiXCR run on the multiplex PCR reads, TCRdb lists one record per CDR3 protein. The table has 150,000 to 200,000 distinct CDR3 sequences, about 31% seen once. The origin of this receptor is a human donor with low-grade glioma or glioblastoma, undergoing nonglioma brain surgery, or in good health (not recorded which). Material: glioma tissue, nonneoplastic brain tissue, or PBMCs (not recorded which).

CDR3 sequence: CASSLANGGNTEAFF. The CDR3 DNA sequence: TGTGCCAGCAGCTTAGCGAATGGGGGGAACACTGAAGCTTTCTTT. The chain combines TRBV7-9 with TRBJ1-1; tentatively, D is TRBD1 (5 bases). The germline V gene has CDR1 SEHNR and CDR2 FQNEAQ (reference sequence). The V end was cut by 0 bases, the J end by 1 base, with 9 bases between. The CDR3 covers 15 residues.